The 3 T cell receptor beta chains presented below share a single source sample, sequenced in a study of cytomegalovirus exposure and HLA in healthy donors. 60 Vbeta and 13 Jbeta primers were used in PCR. Sequenced by immunoSEQ multiplex PCR; TCRdb stores in-frame clones only, minus some. The sample lists about 110,000 clones, nearly 75% occurring once. The sequenced material came from PBMCs. All receptors derive from a man aged 30 to 45 in good health and CMV-seropositive.

CDR3 in amino acids: CASSVSSLSSYNEQFF. The CDR3 DNA sequence: TGTGCCAGCAGCGTCTCGAGCCTTAGCTCCTACAATGAGCAGTTCTTC. This rearrangement joins TRBV9 to TRBJ2-1; D unresolved. V was shortened by 2 bases and J by 0 bases, with 12 bases between the two germline ends. The CDR3 is 16 residues long. CDR1 SGDLS and CDR2 YYNGEE come from the germline V gene.

This clone has only one observation. J is TRBJ2-2 and V is TRBV9; 10 bases are a match to TRBD1. CDR1 is SGDLS, CDR2 YYNGEE, per germline. J was trimmed by 4 bases and V by 2 bases; bases with no gene match: 5. The CDR3 is 16 amino acids. The chain's CDR3 is CASSVPGTGATGELFF. CDR3 nucleotide sequence: TGTGCCAGCAGCGTTCCCGGGACAGGGGCCACCGGGGAGCTGTTTTTT.

This chain uses TRBV5-5 with TRBJ1-4; the match to TRBD1 covers 7 bases. V lost 4 bases, J lost 4 bases, and 4 bases stayed unmatched. The CDR3 loop spans 14 amino acids. Per germline, CDR1 SGHKS and CDR2 YYEKEE (reference sequence). The CDR3 nucleotides read TGTGCCAGCAGCCAGGGACAGAATAATGAAAAACTGTTTTTT. This sequence encodes CASSQGQNNEKLFF.